A selection of T cell receptor beta chains follows, all from one sample in a study of regulatory T cells in long-lasting Graves disease. TCRdb itself ran the multiplex PCR reads through MiXCR, one entry per CDR3 protein. The sample includes some 340,000 distinct CDR3 sequences, approximately 25% of them seen just once. The sample here was peripheral blood mononuclear cells (PBMCs), taken when the disease was refractory, from a patient treated with antithyroid drugs. Receptor source: a woman aged 40 to 50 with Graves disease. Both conserved end residues are part of each CDR3. Fields, in order: V gene, clone size, J gene, D gene, CDR3 protein, CDR3 DNA. D genes are given only for firm matches. Some rows mark clone size as missing; the rest say once, few, many or name a class of expanded clone.

v_gene: TRBV5-1
abundance: NA
j_gene: TRBJ1-1
d_gene: NA
CDR3aa: CASSQTHELSGNTEAFF
CDR3nt: TGCGCCAGCAGCCAAACCCACGAGTTGTCGGGGAACACTGAAGCTTTCTTT

v_gene: TRBV3-1
abundance: few
j_gene: TRBJ1-1
d_gene: NA
CDR3aa: CASSQEQTLEAFF
CDR3nt: TGTGCCAGCAGCCAAGAACAGACACTTGAAGCTTTCTTT

v_gene: TRBV28
abundance: NA
j_gene: TRBJ2-1
d_gene: TRBD2
CDR3aa: CASIRTSGSNEQFF
CDR3nt: TGTGCCAGCATAAGGACTAGCGGGAGTAATGAGCAGTTCTTC

v_gene: TRBV28
abundance: NA
j_gene: TRBJ1-5
d_gene: NA
CDR3aa: CASTDHPGPLHSNQPQHF
CDR3nt: TGTGCCAGCACGGACCACCCGGGACCGCTGCATAGCAATCAGCCCCAGCATTTT

v_gene: TRBV11-2
abundance: many
j_gene: TRBJ2-7
d_gene: NA
CDR3aa: CASSLAGSPYEQYF
CDR3nt: TGTGCCAGCAGCTTGGCCGGCAGCCCCTACGAGCAGTACTTC

v_gene: TRBV15
abundance: NA
j_gene: TRBJ2-5
d_gene: TRBD1
CDR3aa: CATSRGYTGGTQETQYF
CDR3nt: TGTGCCACCAGCAGAGGGTATACAGGGGGCACCCAAGAGACCCAGTACTTC

v_gene: TRBV2
abundance: many
j_gene: TRBJ2-5
d_gene: NA
CDR3aa: CASSDLGETQYF
CDR3nt: TGTGCCAGCAGTGATCTTGGAGAGACCCAGTACTTC

v_gene: TRBV18
abundance: NA
j_gene: TRBJ2-5
d_gene: NA
CDR3aa: CASSGQARSETQYF
CDR3nt: TGTGCCAGCTCGGGCCAAGCCCGTTCGGAGACCCAGTACTTC

v_gene: TRBV5-1
abundance: many
j_gene: TRBJ1-2
d_gene: NA
CDR3aa: CASSPLPGGAYGYTF
CDR3nt: TGCGCCAGCAGCCCCCTCCCGGGAGGTGCTTATGGCTACACCTTC

v_gene: TRBV24-1
abundance: once
j_gene: TRBJ2-2
d_gene: NA
CDR3aa: CATSDLRGANTGELFF
CDR3nt: TGTGCCACCAGTGATTTGAGGGGGGCGAACACCGGGGAGCTGTTTTTT

v_gene: TRBV5-5
abundance: NA
j_gene: TRBJ2-2
d_gene: NA
CDR3aa: CASSFIHKSNTGELFF
CDR3nt: TGTGCCAGCAGCTTCATTCACAAGTCGAACACCGGGGAGCTGTTTTTT

v_gene: TRBV20-1
abundance: many
j_gene: TRBJ2-7
d_gene: TRBD1
CDR3aa: CSAVQGLRYEQYF
CDR3nt: TGCAGCGCCGTACAGGGGCTTAGGTACGAGCAGTACTTC

v_gene: TRBV6-1
abundance: many
j_gene: TRBJ2-7
d_gene: NA
CDR3aa: CASSETPMGLYEQYF
CDR3nt: TGTGCCAGCAGTGAAACCCCTATGGGGTTATACGAGCAGTACTTC

v_gene: TRBV10-3
abundance: many
j_gene: TRBJ1-4
d_gene: NA
CDR3aa: CAISESGINEKLFF
CDR3nt: TGTGCCATCAGTGAGTCGGGGATTAATGAAAAACTGTTTTTT

v_gene: TRBV28
abundance: many
j_gene: TRBJ1-5
d_gene: TRBD1
CDR3aa: CASLTGGTNQPQHF
CDR3nt: TGTGCCAGCTTGACAGGGGGTACGAATCAGCCCCAGCATTTT

v_gene: TRBV5-1
abundance: many
j_gene: TRBJ2-2
d_gene: TRBD2
CDR3aa: CASSEVAGANTGELFF
CDR3nt: TGCGCCAGCAGCGAGGTAGCGGGCGCGAACACCGGGGAGCTGTTTTTT

v_gene: TRBV6-2/TRBV6-3
abundance: many
j_gene: TRBJ2-7
d_gene: NA
CDR3aa: CASSYSRIAYEQYF
CDR3nt: TGTGCCAGCAGTTACTCCCGAATCGCCTACGAGCAGTACTTC

v_gene: TRBV20-1
abundance: NA
j_gene: TRBJ2-1
d_gene: NA
CDR3aa: CSASSQKGYNEQFF
CDR3nt: TGCAGTGCTAGTTCCCAGAAGGGGTACAATGAGCAGTTCTTC

v_gene: TRBV15
abundance: NA
j_gene: TRBJ2-7
d_gene: NA
CDR3aa: CATSRGFGLYEQYF
CDR3nt: TGTGCCACCAGCAGGGGCTTCGGTCTCTACGAGCAGTACTTC

v_gene: TRBV19
abundance: many
j_gene: TRBJ2-7
d_gene: NA
CDR3aa: CASARDSEYEQYF
CDR3nt: TGTGCCAGCGCCCGAGACAGTGAATACGAGCAGTACTTC

v_gene: TRBV13
abundance: NA
j_gene: TRBJ2-7
d_gene: TRBD2
CDR3aa: CANSPTSGGTYEQYF
CDR3nt: TGTGCCAACAGCCCTACTAGCGGGGGTACCTACGAGCAGTACTTC

v_gene: TRBV10-3
abundance: few
j_gene: TRBJ2-7
d_gene: TRBD2
CDR3aa: CAITQGLAGAYEQYF
CDR3nt: TGTGCCATCACTCAGGGACTAGCGGGGGCCTACGAGCAGTACTTC

v_gene: TRBV10-3
abundance: few
j_gene: TRBJ1-3
d_gene: TRBD1
CDR3aa: CAISGTGPGNTIYF
CDR3nt: TGTGCCATCAGTGGGACAGGGCCTGGAAACACCATATATTTT

v_gene: TRBV6-5
abundance: NA
j_gene: TRBJ1-5
d_gene: NA
CDR3aa: CASSYWARGQPQHF
CDR3nt: TGTGCCAGCAGTTACTGGGCAAGGGGCCAGCCCCAGCATTTT

v_gene: TRBV11-2
abundance: few
j_gene: TRBJ2-5
d_gene: NA
CDR3aa: CANRPASAYQETQYF
CDR3nt: TGTGCCAACAGACCCGCTAGCGCGTACCAAGAGACCCAGTACTTC

v_gene: TRBV6-1
abundance: NA
j_gene: TRBJ2-6
d_gene: NA
CDR3aa: CASSGRPSSGANVLTF
CDR3nt: TGTGCCAGCTCCGGACGGCCTAGCTCTGGGGCCAACGTCCTGACTTTC

v_gene: TRBV11-2
abundance: few
j_gene: TRBJ2-1
d_gene: TRBD2
CDR3aa: CASSLGRKGLSGRAGDEQFF
CDR3nt: TGTGCCAGCAGCTTAGGAAGGAAAGGGTTGAGCGGGAGGGCCGGAGATGAGCAGTTCTTC

v_gene: TRBV15
abundance: NA
j_gene: TRBJ2-5
d_gene: TRBD2
CDR3aa: CATSRDPSGQETQYF
CDR3nt: TGTGCCACCAGCAGAGACCCTAGCGGTCAAGAGACCCAGTACTTC

v_gene: TRBV6-5
abundance: few
j_gene: TRBJ1-6
d_gene: NA
CDR3aa: CASSYDSYNSPLHF
CDR3nt: TGTGCCAGCAGTTACGACTCCTATAATTCACCCCTCCACTTT